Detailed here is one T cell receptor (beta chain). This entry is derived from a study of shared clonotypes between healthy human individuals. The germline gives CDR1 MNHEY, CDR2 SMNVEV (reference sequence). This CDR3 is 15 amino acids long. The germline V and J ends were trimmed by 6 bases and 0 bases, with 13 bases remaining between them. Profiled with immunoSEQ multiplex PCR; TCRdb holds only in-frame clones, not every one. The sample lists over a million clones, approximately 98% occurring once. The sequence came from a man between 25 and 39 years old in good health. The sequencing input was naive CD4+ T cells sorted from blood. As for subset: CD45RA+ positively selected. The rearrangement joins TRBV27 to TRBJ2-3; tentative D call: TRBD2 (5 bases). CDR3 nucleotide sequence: TGTGCCAGCAGCCCGATGGGAGATAGCACAGATACGCAGTATTTT. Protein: CASSPMGDSTDTQYF.